One sample yielded the 7 T cell receptor beta chains listed below, sequenced in a study of metastatic and nonmetastatic thyroid tumors. No treatment had been given to any patient before thyroid surgery. TCRdb re-processed the PCR reads through MiXCR. The repertoire holds 20,000 to 25,000 clones, roughly 16% seen once, with roughly 35% in the top ten. The sample was blood. These receptors all come from a female donor with papillary thyroid cancer or a benign thyroid nodule (not recorded which). Some clones in this sample may be carry-over from other donors' samples.

There are many counts of this clone. The chain uses TRBV7-3 and TRBJ2-1, with D possibly being TRBD2 (6 bases). The V gene's germline CDR1 is SGHTA and CDR2 FQGTGA. The V end lost 2 bases, the J end lost 2 bases, and 13 bases lay between the germline ends. The CDR3 is 16 residues long. CDR3 sequence (DNA): TGTGCCAGCAGCTTATCGGCTAGCGCTACCTACAATGAGCAGTTCTTC. Its translation: CASSLSASATYNEQFF.

In this sample, this clone turned up many times. The chain links TRBV3-1 to TRBJ2-5; D is unclear. The CDR3 extends over 13 amino acids. Deletions cut 2 bases from V and 7 bases from J, with 11 bases between. CDR1 and CDR2 (germline): LGHDT, YNNKEL (reference sequence). The CDR3 DNA is TGTGCCAGCAGCCAAAACCAAGCCGGGACCCAGTACTTC. It specifies CASSQNQAGTQYF.

The sample holds a few counts of this clone. V and J are TRBV6-1 and TRBJ1-2; the match to TRBD1 covers 8 bases. Germline trimming cut 11 bases from V and 6 bases from J; bases unmatched to any gene: 11. This CDR3 is 13 amino acids long. Germline V lookup: CDR1 MNHNS, CDR2 SASEGT. The CDR3 here is CAAGQGARDGYTF. CDR3 coding DNA: TGTGCCGCGGGGCAGGGGGCAAGGGATGGCTACACCTTC.

This clone showed up many times. The J gene is TRBJ1-5, the V gene TRBV19, with D possibly TRBD1 on 6 matching bases. V lost 7 bases and J lost 7, with 17 bases in between. Germline CDR1 LNHDA, CDR2 SQIVND (reference sequence). The CDR3 length is 14 residues. This CDR3 is CASTFTGYTQPQHF. In nucleotides, the CDR3 is TGTGCCAGTACCTTCACAGGGTATACCCAGCCCCAGCATTTT. Complete variable domain (other parts from reference TRBV19 and TRBJ1-5): DGGITQSPKYLFRKEGQNVTLSCEQNLNHDAMYWYRQDPGQGLRLIYYSQIVNDFQKGDIAEGYSVSREKKESFPLTVTSAQKNPTAFYLCASTFTGYTQPQHFGDGTRLSIL.

This chain joins TRBV6-4 and TRBJ2-2; TRBD1 matches 9 bases. This CDR3 has 15 residues. The germline CDR1 and CDR2 sequences are MRHNA and SNTAGT. The V and J ends lost 5 bases and 3 bases, in that order; junction bases with no gene match: 4. Here the CDR3 reads CASSLQGADTGELFF. In DNA form, the CDR3 reads TGTGCCAGCAGTCTACAGGGGGCCGACACCGGGGAGCTGTTTTTT.

This clone came up many times. Other DNA sequences in the sample encode the same CDR3. The chain employs TRBV19 and TRBJ2-2; D assignment may be TRBD1 or TRBD2 (7 bases each). CDR1 is LNHDA, CDR2 SQIVND, per germline (reference sequence). This CDR3 comprises 15 residues. Trimming took 5 bases from V and 6 from J, leaving 16 bases between them. CDR3 amino acids: CASSVAAGGAGELFF. CDR3 DNA sequence: TGTGCCAGTAGTGTGGCGGCAGGGGGGGCCGGGGAGCTGTTTTTT.

This clone was counted at least ten times. The chain joins TRBV19 to TRBJ1-4; unclear D gene. V was shortened by 5 bases and J by 4 bases, with 11 bases between the two germline ends. The CDR3 length is 14 residues. CDR1 and CDR2 (germline): LNHDA, SQIVND (reference sequence). The CDR3 region has the DNA TGTGCCAGTAGTTCGACAAGGATTAATGAAAAACTGTTTTTT. Translated, it gives CASSSTRINEKLFF.